Described below is a single T cell receptor (beta chain) sequence and its context. This sample is drawn from a study of cytomegalovirus exposure and HLA in healthy donors. There are 18 residues in the CDR3. In germline, CDR1 is MDHEN, CDR2 SYDVKM. Primers included in the PCR were 60 Vbeta and 13 Jbeta primers. Here immunoSEQ multiplex PCR was the method, and the copy in TCRdb shows in-frame clones only, minus some. The sample holds under 150,000 clones, 82% seen once. This rearrangement joins TRBV28 to TRBJ2-1; TRBD2 matches 8 bases. The sequence was obtained from a woman younger than 30 in good health and CMV-seronegative. The sequencing sample was made of PBMCs. CDR3 nucleotide sequence: TGTGCGTCCCATCGAACTAAGCGGGAGAACCCTACCTACAATGAGCAGTTCTTC. Translated: CASHRTKRENPTYNEQFF.